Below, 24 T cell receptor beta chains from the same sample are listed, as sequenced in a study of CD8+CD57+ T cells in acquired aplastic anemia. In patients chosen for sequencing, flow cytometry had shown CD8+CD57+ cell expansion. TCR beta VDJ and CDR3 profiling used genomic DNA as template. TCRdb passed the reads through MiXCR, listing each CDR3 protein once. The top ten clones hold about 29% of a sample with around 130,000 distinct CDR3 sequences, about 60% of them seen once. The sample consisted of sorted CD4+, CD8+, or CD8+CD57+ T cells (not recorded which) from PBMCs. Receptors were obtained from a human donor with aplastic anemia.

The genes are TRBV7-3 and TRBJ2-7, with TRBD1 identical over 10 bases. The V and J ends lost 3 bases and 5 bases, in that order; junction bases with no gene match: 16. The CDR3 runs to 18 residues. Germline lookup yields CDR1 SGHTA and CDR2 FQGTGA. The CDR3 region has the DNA TGTGCCAGCAGCTTTCCACGAGGGGGACAGGGGTTTACGGACGAGCAGTACTTC. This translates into CASSFPRGGQGFTDEQYF. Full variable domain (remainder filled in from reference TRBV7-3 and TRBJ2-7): GAGVSQTPSNKVTEKGKYVELRCDPISGHTALYWYRQSLGQGPEFLIYFQGTGAADDSGLPNDRFFAVRPEGSVSTLKIQRTERGDSAVYLCASSFPRGGQGFTDEQYFGPGTRLTVT.

The CDR3 coding sequence is TGTGCCAGCAGCTTGACCCCTACAGATACGCAGTATTTT. Its translation: CASSLTPTDTQYF. V gene TRBV5-4 combines with J gene TRBJ2-3; unclear D gene. V was trimmed by 1 base and J by 3 bases, leaving 6 bases between them. The length of the CDR3 is 13 residues. Germline V gene lookup returns CDR1 SGHNT and CDR2 YYREEE (reference sequence).

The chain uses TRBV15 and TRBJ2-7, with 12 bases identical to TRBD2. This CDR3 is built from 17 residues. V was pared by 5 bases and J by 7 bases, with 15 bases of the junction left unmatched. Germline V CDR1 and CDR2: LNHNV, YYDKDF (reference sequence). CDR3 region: CATSLQPRLAGVGEQYF. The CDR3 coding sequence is TGTGCCACCAGCCTTCAGCCCCGACTAGCGGGAGTGGGGGAGCAGTACTTC.

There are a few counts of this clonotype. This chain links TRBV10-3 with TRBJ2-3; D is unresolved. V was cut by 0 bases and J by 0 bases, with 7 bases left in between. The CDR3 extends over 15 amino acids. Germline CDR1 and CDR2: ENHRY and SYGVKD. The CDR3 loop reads CAISESVASTDTQYF. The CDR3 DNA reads TGTGCCATCAGTGAGTCTGTGGCCAGCACAGATACGCAGTATTTT.

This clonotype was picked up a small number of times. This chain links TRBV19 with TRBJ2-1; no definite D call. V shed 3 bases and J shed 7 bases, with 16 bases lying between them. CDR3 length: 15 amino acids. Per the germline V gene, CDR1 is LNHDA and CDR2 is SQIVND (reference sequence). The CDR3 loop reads CASSIGIRFQNEQFF. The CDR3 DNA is TGTGCCAGTAGTATTGGCATCCGGTTCCAAAATGAGCAGTTCTTC.

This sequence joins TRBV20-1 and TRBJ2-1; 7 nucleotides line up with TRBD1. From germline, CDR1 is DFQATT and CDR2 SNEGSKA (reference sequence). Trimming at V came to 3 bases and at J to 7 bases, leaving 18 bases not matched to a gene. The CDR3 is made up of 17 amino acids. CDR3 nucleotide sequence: TGCAGTGCTAGGTATGACAGGGCCGGGGTAATTGAGAATGAGCAGTTCTTC. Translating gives CSARYDRAGVIENEQFF.

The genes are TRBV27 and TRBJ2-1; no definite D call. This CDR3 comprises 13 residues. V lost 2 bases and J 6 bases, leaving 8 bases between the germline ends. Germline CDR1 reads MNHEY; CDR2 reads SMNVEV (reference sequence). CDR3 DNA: TGTGCCAGCAGTTTAGTGGTAGGCAATGAGCAGTTCTTC. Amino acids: CASSLVVGNEQFF.

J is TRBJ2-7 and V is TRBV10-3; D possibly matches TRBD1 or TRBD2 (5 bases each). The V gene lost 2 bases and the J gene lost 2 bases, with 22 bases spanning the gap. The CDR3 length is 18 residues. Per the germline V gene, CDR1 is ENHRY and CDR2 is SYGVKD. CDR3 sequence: CAISEPTLLGDGTYEQYF. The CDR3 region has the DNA TGTGCCATCAGTGAGCCCACTCTTCTAGGGGACGGTACCTACGAGCAGTACTTC.

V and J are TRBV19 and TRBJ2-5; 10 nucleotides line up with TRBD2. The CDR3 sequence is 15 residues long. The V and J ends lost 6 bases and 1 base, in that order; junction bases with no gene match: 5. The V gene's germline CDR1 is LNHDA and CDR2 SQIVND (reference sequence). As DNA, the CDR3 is TGTGCCAGTAGCATTAGCGGGGGGCCCCAAGAGACCCAGTACTTC. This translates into CASSISGGPQETQYF.

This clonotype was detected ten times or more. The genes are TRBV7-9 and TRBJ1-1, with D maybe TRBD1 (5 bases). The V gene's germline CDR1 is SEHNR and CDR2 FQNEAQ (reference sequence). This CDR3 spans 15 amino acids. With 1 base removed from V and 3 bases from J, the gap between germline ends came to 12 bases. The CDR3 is CASSLVGGGDTEAFF. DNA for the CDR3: TGTGCCAGCAGCTTAGTGGGGGGAGGGGACACTGAAGCTTTCTTT.

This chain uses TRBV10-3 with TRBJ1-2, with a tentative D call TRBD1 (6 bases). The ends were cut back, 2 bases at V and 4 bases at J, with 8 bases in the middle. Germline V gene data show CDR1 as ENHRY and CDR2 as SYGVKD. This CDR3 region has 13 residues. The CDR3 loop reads CAISEAGAYGYTF. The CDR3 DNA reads TGTGCCATCAGTGAGGCAGGGGCCTATGGCTACACCTTC.

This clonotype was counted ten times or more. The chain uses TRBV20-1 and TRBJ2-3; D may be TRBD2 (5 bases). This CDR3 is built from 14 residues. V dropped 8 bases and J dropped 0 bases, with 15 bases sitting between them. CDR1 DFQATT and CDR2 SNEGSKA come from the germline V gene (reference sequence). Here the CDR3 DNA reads TGCAGTCCGCTAGGTCCGGGAAGCACAGATACGCAGTATTTT. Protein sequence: CSPLGPGSTDTQYF.

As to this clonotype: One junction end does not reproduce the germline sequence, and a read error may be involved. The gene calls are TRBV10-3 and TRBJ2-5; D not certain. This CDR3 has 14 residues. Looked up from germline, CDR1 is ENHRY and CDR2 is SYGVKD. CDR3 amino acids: CAISGQRSQGTQYF. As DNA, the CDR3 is TGTGCCATCAGTGGACAAAGGAGCCAAGGGACCCAGTACTTC.

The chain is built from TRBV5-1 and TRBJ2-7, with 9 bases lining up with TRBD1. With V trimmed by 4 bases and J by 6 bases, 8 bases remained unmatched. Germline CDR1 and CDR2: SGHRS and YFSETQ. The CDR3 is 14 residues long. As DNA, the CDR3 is TGCGCCAGCAGCCCAGTCACAGGGGGCGCCGAGCAGTACTTC. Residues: CASSPVTGGAEQYF.

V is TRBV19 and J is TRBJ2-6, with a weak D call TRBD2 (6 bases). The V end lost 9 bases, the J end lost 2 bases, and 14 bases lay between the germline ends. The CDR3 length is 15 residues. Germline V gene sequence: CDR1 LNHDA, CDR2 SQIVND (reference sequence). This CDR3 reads CASSAGGAGANVLTF. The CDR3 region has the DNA TGTGCCAGCTCGGCAGGAGGGGCTGGGGCCAACGTCCTGACTTTC.

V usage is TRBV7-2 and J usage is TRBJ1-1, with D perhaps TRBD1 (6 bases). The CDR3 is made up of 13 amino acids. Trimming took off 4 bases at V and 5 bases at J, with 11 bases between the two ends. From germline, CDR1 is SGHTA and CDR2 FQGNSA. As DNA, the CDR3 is TGTGCCAGCAGCTATGACCAGGGGACTGAAGCTTTCTTT. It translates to CASSYDQGTEAFF.

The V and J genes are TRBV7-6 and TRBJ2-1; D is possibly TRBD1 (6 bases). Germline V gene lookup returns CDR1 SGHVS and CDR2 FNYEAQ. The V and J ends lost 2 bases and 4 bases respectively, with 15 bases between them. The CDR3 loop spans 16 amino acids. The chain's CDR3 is CASSLRLSTGYNEQFF. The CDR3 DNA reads TGTGCCAGCAGCTTAAGGTTGTCGACAGGTTACAATGAGCAGTTCTTC.

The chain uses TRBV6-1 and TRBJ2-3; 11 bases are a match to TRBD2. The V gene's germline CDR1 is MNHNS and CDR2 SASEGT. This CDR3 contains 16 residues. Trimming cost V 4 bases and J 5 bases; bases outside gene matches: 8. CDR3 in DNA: TGTGCCAGCAGTGCACTTAGCGGGGGGGCACAAGATACGCAGTATTTT. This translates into CASSALSGGAQDTQYF.

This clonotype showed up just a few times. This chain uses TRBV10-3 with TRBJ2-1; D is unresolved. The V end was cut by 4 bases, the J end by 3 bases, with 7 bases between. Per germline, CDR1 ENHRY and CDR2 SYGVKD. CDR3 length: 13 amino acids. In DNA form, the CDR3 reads TGTGCCATCAGTGGGAAATACTACAATGAGCAGTTCTTC. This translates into CAISGKYYNEQFF.

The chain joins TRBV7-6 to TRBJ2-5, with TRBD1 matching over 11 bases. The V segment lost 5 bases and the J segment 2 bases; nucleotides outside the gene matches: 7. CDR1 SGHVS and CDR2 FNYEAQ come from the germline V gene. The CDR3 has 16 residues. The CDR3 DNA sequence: TGTGCCAGCAGCCCCCCCGGACAGGGGGCTCAAGAGACCCAGTACTTC. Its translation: CASSPPGQGAQETQYF.

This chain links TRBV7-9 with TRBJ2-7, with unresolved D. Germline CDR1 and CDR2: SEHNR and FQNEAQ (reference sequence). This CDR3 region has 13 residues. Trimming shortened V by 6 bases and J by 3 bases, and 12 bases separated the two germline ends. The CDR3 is CASSYFTNYEQYF. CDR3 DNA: TGTGCCAGCAGTTACTTCACGAACTACGAGCAGTACTTC.

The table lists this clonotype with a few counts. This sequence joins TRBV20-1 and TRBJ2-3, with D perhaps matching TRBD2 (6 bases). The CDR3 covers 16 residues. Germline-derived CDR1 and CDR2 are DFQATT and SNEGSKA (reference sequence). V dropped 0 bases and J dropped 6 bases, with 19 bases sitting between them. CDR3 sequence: CSARDLGTGIKDTQYF. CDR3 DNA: TGCAGTGCTAGAGATCTAGGGACTGGCATTAAGGATACGCAGTATTTT.

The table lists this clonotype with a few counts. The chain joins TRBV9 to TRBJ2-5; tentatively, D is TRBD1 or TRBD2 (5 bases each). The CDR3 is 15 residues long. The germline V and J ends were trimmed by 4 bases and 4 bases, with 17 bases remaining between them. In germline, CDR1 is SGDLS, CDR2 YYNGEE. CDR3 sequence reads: CASSLGTTGRETQYF. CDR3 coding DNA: TGTGCCAGCAGCTTGGGGACGACTGGGAGAGAGACCCAGTACTTC.

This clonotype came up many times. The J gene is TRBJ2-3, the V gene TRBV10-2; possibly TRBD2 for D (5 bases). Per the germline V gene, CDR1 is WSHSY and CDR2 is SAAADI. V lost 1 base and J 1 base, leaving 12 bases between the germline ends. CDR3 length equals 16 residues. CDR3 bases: TGCGCCAGCAGTGAGTACGGCGGGTGGGGCACAGATACGCAGTATTTT. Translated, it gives CASSEYGGWGTDTQYF.